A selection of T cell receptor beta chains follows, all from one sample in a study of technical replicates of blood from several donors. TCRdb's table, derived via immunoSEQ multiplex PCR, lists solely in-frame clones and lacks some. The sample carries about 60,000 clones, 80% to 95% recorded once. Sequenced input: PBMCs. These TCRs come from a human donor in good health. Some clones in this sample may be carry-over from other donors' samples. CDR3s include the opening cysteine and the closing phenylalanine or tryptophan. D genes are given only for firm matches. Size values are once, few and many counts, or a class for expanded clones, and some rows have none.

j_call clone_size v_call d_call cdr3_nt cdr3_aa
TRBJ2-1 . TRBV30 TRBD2 TGTGCCTGGAGTGGACTAGCGGGAGTGAATGAGCAGTTCTTC CAWSGLAGVNEQFF
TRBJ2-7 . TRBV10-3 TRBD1 TGTGCCATCAGTGTTTCAGGGGGCCTTGGGGGCGAGCAGTACTTC CAISVSGGLGGEQYF
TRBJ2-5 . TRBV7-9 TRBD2 TGTGCCAGCAGCGCGGGGGGGACCCAGTACTTC CASSAGGTQYF
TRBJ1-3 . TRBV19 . TGTGCCAGTAGTAAAGGACTCACGATCTCTGGAAACACCATATATTTT CASSKGLTISGNTIYF
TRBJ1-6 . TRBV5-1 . TGCGCCAGCAGCGGGGGGGGCCTATCACCCCTCCACTTT CASSGGGLSPLHF
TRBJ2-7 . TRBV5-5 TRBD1 TGTGCCAGCAGCTTGGAAGGGGGCATAGGGTACGAGCAGTACTTC CASSLEGGIGYEQYF
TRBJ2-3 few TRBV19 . TGTGCCAGTAGTATAGCTAGCACAGATACGCAGTATTTT CASSIASTDTQYF
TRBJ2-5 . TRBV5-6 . TGTGCCAGCAGCCGAAGGACAGAGAGACAAGAGACCCAGTACTTC CASSRRTERQETQYF
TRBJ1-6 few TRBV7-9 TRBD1 TGTGCCAGCAGCGGAGGGACAGGGGATAATTCACCCCTCCACTTT CASSGGTGDNSPLHF
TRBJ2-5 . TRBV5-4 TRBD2 TGTGCCAGCAGCTGGGGAGGGCGAGAGACCCAGTACTTC CASSWGGRETQYF
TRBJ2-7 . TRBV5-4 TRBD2 TGTGCCAGCAGCCCCGGGACTAGCGGGAGCCCCTACGAGCAGTACTTC CASSPGTSGSPYEQYF
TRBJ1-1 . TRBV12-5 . TGTGCTAGTGGTTTGTTAGATGAAGCTTTCTTT CASGLLDEAFF
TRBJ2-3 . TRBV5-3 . TGTGCCAGAAGCCCTCCGGGACACCGCACAGATACGCAGTATTTT CARSPPGHRTDTQYF
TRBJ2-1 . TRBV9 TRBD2 TGTGCCAGCAGCGCGCCCGCCGGGACTAATTACAATGAGCAGTTCTTC CASSAPAGTNYNEQFF
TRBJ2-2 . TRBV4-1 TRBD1 TGCGCCAGCAGCGGTCTGGGGACAGGGGCGAACACCGGGGAGCTGTTTTTT CASSGLGTGANTGELFF
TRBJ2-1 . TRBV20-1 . TGCAGTGCAATGACTAGCAATGAGCAGTTCTTC CSAMTSNEQFF
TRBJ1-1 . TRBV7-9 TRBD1 TGTGCCAGCAGCTCGGGACAGATCTACACTGAAGCTTTCTTT CASSSGQIYTEAFF
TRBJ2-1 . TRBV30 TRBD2 TGTGCCTGGAGAGTGGGACTAGGTTCCTACAATGAGCAGTTCTTC CAWRVGLGSYNEQFF
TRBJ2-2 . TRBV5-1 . TGCGCCAGCAGCTTGGGACTGATAAACACCGGGGAGCTGTTTTTT CASSLGLINTGELFF
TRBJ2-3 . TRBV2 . TGTGCCAGCAGCGTGGACTCCCAGAGGCAGTATTTT CASSVDSQRQYF
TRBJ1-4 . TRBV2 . TGTGCCAGCAGTGAGGCGGGGAGTATTGAAAAACTGTTTTTT CASSEAGSIEKLFF
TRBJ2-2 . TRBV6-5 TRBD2 TGTGCCAGCACTGGTAGCGGGGGGGCGAACGGGGAGCTGTTTTTT CASTGSGGANGELFF
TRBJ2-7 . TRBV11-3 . TGTGCCAGCAGCTTAGATCAGGAGCAGTACTTC CASSLDQEQYF
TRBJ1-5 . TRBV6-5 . TGTGCCAGCAGTTCTCAGGGTAATCAGCCCCAGCATTTT CASSSQGNQPQHF
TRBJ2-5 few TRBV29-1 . TGCAGCGTTGAACAGCAAGAGACCCAGTACTTC CSVEQQETQYF
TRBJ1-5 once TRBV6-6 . TGTGCCAGCAGAATAGATGGCAATCAGCCCCAGCATTTT CASRIDGNQPQHF
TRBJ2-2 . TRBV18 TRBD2 TGTGCCAGCTCGCCCGGGACTACCAACGGGGAGCTGTTTTTT CASSPGTTNGELFF
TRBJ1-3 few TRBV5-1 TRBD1 TGCGCCAGCAGCCCTGGGACAGGGGAGAACACCATATATTTT CASSPGTGENTIYF
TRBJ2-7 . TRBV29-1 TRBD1 TGCAGCGTTGTTTTTCCGGACAGGGCCTACGAGCAGTACTTC CSVVFPDRAYEQYF
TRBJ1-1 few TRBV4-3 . TGCGCCAGCAGCCAAGATTGGGGGGGCACTGAAGCTTTCTTT CASSQDWGGTEAFF
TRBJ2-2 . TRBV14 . TGTGCCAGCAGCCCCCTAGCGAACCCCTTGAGCGGGGAGCTGTTTTTT CASSPLANPLSGELFF
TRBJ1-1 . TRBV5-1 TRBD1 TGCGCCAGCAGCTTGGGGGGGCAGGGGGCTGAAGCTTTCTTT CASSLGGQGAEAFF
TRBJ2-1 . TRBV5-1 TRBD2 TGCGCCAGCAGCTTGAGGACTAGCGGGGGGGCGAGCCCCTACAATGAGCAGTTCTTC CASSLRTSGGASPYNEQFF
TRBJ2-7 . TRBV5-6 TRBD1 TGTGCCAGCAGCTTAAAATCAGGGGGCTACGAGCAGTACTTC CASSLKSGGYEQYF
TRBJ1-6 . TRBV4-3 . TGCGCCAGCAGCCTCGGACAGAATTCACCCCTCCACTTT CASSLGQNSPLHF
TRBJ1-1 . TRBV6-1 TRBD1 TGTGCCAGCAGGAGGGGACAGTTGAACACTGAAGCTTTCTTT CASRRGQLNTEAFF
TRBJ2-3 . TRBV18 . TGTGCCAGCTCACCACCGCGACAGCTTGCCACAGATACGCAGTATTTT CASSPPRQLATDTQYF
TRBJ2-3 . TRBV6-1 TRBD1 TGTGCCAGCAGTGAAGTGGGGACAGGACCCTCGCCAGATACGCAGTATTTT CASSEVGTGPSPDTQYF
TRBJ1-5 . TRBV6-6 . TGTGCCAGCAGCCCGGGGTGGCCCCAGCATTTT CASSPGWPQHF
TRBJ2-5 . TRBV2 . TGTGCCAGCAGTGAAGCGCTCGGTACCCAAGAGACCCAGTACTTC CASSEALGTQETQYF
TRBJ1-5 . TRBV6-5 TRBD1 TGTGCCAGCAGACAGGGGGTTGGTCAGCCCCAGCATTTT CASRQGVGQPQHF
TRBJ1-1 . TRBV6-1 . TGTGCCAGCAGTGAAGGGGAGTACACTGAAGCTTTCTTT CASSEGEYTEAFF
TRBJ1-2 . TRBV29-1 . TGCAGCGTTGAACGCAGGGACTATGGCTACACCTTC CSVERRDYGYTF
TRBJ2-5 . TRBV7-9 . TGTGCCAGCAGCCTCGGACTCTCAGCGGAGACCCAGTACTTC CASSLGLSAETQYF
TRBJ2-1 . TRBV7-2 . TGTGCCAGCAGCACTAGGATGCTCTCCTACAATGAGCAGTTCTTC CASSTRMLSYNEQFF
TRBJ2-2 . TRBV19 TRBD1 TGTGCCAGTGGGCCCGACAGGGGGGACACCGGGGAGCTGTTTTTT CASGPDRGDTGELFF
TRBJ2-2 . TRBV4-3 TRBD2 TGCGCCAGCAGCCAAGAGGTCGGGAGGGCCTTCGGGGAGCTGTTTTTT CASSQEVGRAFGELFF
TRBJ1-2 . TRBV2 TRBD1 TGTGCCAGCGGGGACAGCTACTATGGCTACACCTTC CASGDSYYGYTF
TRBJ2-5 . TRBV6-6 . TGTGCCAGCAGAACCGACTATGCCCAAGAGACCCAGTACTTC CASRTDYAQETQYF
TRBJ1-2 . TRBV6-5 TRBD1 TGTGCCAGCAGTTACTCCCGACAGGGTGGCTACACCTTC CASSYSRQGGYTF
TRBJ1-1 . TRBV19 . TGTGCCTCAAACGAGGGTTCCCACAACACTGAAGCTTTCTTT CASNEGSHNTEAFF
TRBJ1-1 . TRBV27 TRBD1 TGTGCCAGCAGGACGTACAGGGGTGGCGCTGAAGCTTTCTTT CASRTYRGGAEAFF